This T cell receptor beta chain was found in a study of OX40 agonist ivuxolimab in advanced cancers. Autoimmune disease history or systemic immunosuppression excluded patients. The timepoints at which blood was sampled were baseline, cycle 4 day 1, and cycle 7 day 1. Measured with immunoSEQ multiplex PCR; TCRdb has only the in-frame clones, and not every one. Among 90,000 or so clones listed, around 87% were seen once. V lost 3 bases and J lost 0; bases outside the gene matches: 5. In germline, CDR1 is MGHRA, CDR2 YSYEKL. The CDR3 totals 17 residues. The chain employs TRBV4-1 and TRBJ2-2; 9 nucleotides match TRBD2. The sample consisted of CD4+ or CD8+ T cells sorted from blood, taken in a trial of the OX40 agonist ivuxolimab. This receptor was identified in an adult with an advanced solid tumor such as melanoma, head and neck, liver or kidney cancer. The CDR3 region has the DNA TGCGCCAGCAGCCAGTCGACTAGCGGCGCGAACACCGGGGAGCTGTTTTTT. It yields the protein CASSQSTSGANTGELFF.